Here is one TCR beta chain with its context. Which antigen it targets is not known. Per-nucleotide qualities are absent, and no much larger clonotype sits a single base away. The CDR3 sequence holds 14 residues, the cysteine and phenylalanine included. Here the CDR3 DNA is all that survives: 42 bases in frame from base 1. Trimming costs V 0 bases and J 5 bases, and their ends lie 9 bases apart. The germline V gene yields SGHRS for CDR1 and YFSETQ for CDR2. Library preparation employed RT-PCR. The instrument given in TCRdb is Illumina HiSeq 2500. Using fastp at Q25 and MiXCR, TCRdb reprocessed the public reads and kept productive beta chains. Every distinct CDR3 protein forms one entry, paired with its most common genes and DNA. This sample gives hundreds of thousands of distinct CDR3 sequences in total; around 14% of them show up just once. The ten top clones hold 6.5% to 8.5% of the sample. This sample is part of a study of response to subunit inactivated influenza vaccine (dated by TCRdb to between 2018 and 2020). Study-wide context: The study used deep quantitative T cell receptor repertoire profiling to track responses to a trivalent subunit inactivated influenza vaccine. Results the study describes overall, beyond this receptor: The authors proposed that each seasonal influenza vaccination may bring in only a limited number of new T cells.

The TCR originated in a man aged 50 or older who received an inactivated influenza vaccine. Donor details come from another sample of the same person, matched by shared clones. This chain is built from TRBV5-1 and TRBJ2-1, with a tentative D gene TRBD1 over 5 matching bases. The sample here was PBMCs from blood, taken roughly 2 weeks before vaccination. Here is the DNA: TGCGCCAGCAGCTTGGGTCTAGGGGACAATGAGCAGTTCTTC. This translates into CASSLGLGDNEQFF.